These T cell receptor beta chains were read from a single sample in a study of T-cell reconstitution after alpha-beta-depleted transplantation in children. TCRdb re-analysed the PCR reads in MiXCR, keeping a single row per CDR3 protein. The repertoire holds more than 200,000 distinct CDR3 sequences, with about 25% as singletons. The source was PBMCs, collected before TCRalphabeta/CD19-depleted stem cell transplant. These TCRs come from a girl aged 2 to 9 with Fanconi anemia, due to receive a stem cell transplant. Both conserved end residues are part of each CDR3. D genes are given only for firm matches. Not all rows give a size; the values are once, few, many and, for expanded clones, a class.

CDR3	DNA	length	D	J	V	size
CASGWAEETDTQYF	TGCGCCAGCGGCTGGGCAGAGGAAACAGATACGCAGTATTTT	14	-	TRBJ2-3	TRBV5-1	-
CASSIPSGNVLTF	TGTGCCAGCAGTATACCAAGTGGCAACGTCCTGACTTTC	13	-	TRBJ2-6	TRBV12-3/TRBV12-4	many
CASSLTPAESNTGELFF	TGTGCCAGCAGCTTAACCCCAGCGGAATCGAACACCGGGGAGCTGTTTTTT	17	-	TRBJ2-2	TRBV7-3	-
CASSLPALAGAQETQYF	TGTGCCAGCAGCTTACCGGCGCTAGCGGGGGCCCAAGAGACCCAGTACTTC	17	TRBD2	TRBJ2-5	TRBV7-2	-
CASSRSPTTDMNTEAFF	TGTGCCAGCAGTCGTTCCCCGACGACTGATATGAACACTGAAGCTTTCTTT	17	-	TRBJ1-1	TRBV6-4	once
CASSPGHDYEQYF	TGTGCCAGCTCACCGGGACACGACTACGAGCAGTACTTC	13	-	TRBJ2-7	TRBV18	many
CASTPNGLAGYEQYF	TGTGCCAGCACTCCTAATGGACTAGCGGGGTACGAGCAGTACTTC	15	TRBD2	TRBJ2-7	TRBV12-3/TRBV12-4	many
CASSLRGLGEQFF	TGTGCCAGCAGCTTAAGGGGGTTGGGTGAGCAGTTCTTC	13	-	TRBJ2-1	TRBV7-2	many
CASSPTASSYEQYF	TGTGCCAGCAGCCCGACAGCGTCCTCCTACGAGCAGTACTTC	14	-	TRBJ2-7	TRBV4-2	many
CASSRELAGAYNEQFF	TGTGCCAGCAGCCGCGAACTAGCGGGGGCCTACAATGAGCAGTTCTTC	16	TRBD2	TRBJ2-1	TRBV4-2	few
CSFRDSPTYEQYF	TGCAGTTTCCGGGACAGCCCTACCTACGAGCAGTACTTC	13	TRBD1	TRBJ2-7	TRBV29-1	few
CSASPGTGGYEQYF	TGCAGTGCTAGCCCCGGGACAGGGGGCTACGAGCAGTACTTC	14	TRBD1	TRBJ2-7	TRBV20-1	many
CSAISDRGNEQFF	TGCAGTGCCATATCGGACAGAGGCAATGAGCAGTTCTTC	13	-	TRBJ2-1	TRBV20-1	-
CSASNDVSYEQYF	TGCAGTGCTAGTAATGACGTTTCCTACGAGCAGTACTTC	13	-	TRBJ2-7	TRBV20-1	few
CATSILRTEAFF	TGTGCCACCAGCATCTTGAGGACTGAAGCTTTCTTT	12	-	TRBJ1-1	TRBV15	few
CSVEAPFVALSQETQYF	TGCAGCGTTGAAGCCCCCTTCGTAGCGCTCTCTCAAGAGACCCAGTACTTC	17	-	TRBJ2-5	TRBV29-1	-
CASSYNTGQGIKSYEQYF	TGTGCCAGCAGTTACAACACAGGACAGGGGATAAAATCCTACGAGCAGTACTTC	18	TRBD1	TRBJ2-7	TRBV6-5	few
CASSRDREGSYEQYF	TGTGCCAGCAGCCGGGACAGGGAGGGTAGCTACGAGCAGTACTTC	15	TRBD1	TRBJ2-7	TRBV7-6	-
CASRPLAKNIQYF	TGTGCCTCGCGGCCGTTAGCCAAAAACATTCAGTACTTC	13	-	TRBJ2-4	TRBV7-2	few
CATSSSGRQVEFF	TGTGCCACCAGTTCCTCAGGGCGACAGGTGGAGTTCTTC	13	-	TRBJ2-1	TRBV24-1	many
CASSPQGLSGQAVLDTQYF	TGTGCCAGCAGTCCTCAGGGCCTCTCGGGACAGGCGGTGTTAGATACGCAGTATTTT	19	TRBD1	TRBJ2-3	TRBV25-1	many
CASSYFTGGGEQFF	TGTGCCAGCAGTTACTTTACAGGGGGCGGTGAGCAGTTCTTC	14	TRBD1	TRBJ2-1	TRBV6-5	once
CASSSLRTAGANYGYTF	TGTGCCAGCAGTTCTCTTCGGACGGCGGGCGCTAACTATGGCTACACCTTC	17	-	TRBJ1-2	TRBV28	many
CATQEEGANNEKLFF	TGTGCCACCCAGGAGGAGGGGGCCAATAATGAAAAACTGTTTTTT	15	TRBD1	TRBJ1-4	TRBV6-1	few
CASSRQLAYEQYF	TGTGCCAGCAGCAGACAACTAGCCTACGAGCAGTACTTC	13	-	TRBJ2-7	TRBV7-6	few
CASSYDATLAKNIQYF	TGTGCCAGCAGTTACGATGCCACGCTAGCCAAAAACATTCAGTACTTC	16	-	TRBJ2-4	TRBV6-2/TRBV6-3	once